This is a list of T cell receptor beta chains from one sample in a study of blood T cells in healthy people across ages. TCRdb passed the 5' RACE reads through MiXCR, listing each CDR3 protein once. The sample has about 670,000 distinct CDR3 sequences, roughly half seen once; the top ten hold approximately 13%. The sequencing sample was made of blood. The receptors were sampled from a woman older than 75 in good health. Both conserved end residues are part of each CDR3. The order of the fields is J gene, clone size, V gene, D gene, CDR3 protein, CDR3 DNA. A D gene is named only where the DNA matches it firmly. Clone size is not always given. Where it is, it says once, few, many or a class for expanded clones.

j_gene: TRBJ2-5; abundance: NA; v_gene: TRBV28; d_gene: TRBD1; CDR3aa: CASSTAGTERETQYF; CDR3nt: TGTGCCAGCAGCACTGCCGGGACAGAGCGGGAGACCCAGTACTTC
j_gene: TRBJ1-4; abundance: few; v_gene: TRBV7-6; d_gene: NA; CDR3aa: CASSLRQTNEKLFF; CDR3nt: TGTGCCAGCAGCTTAAGACAGACTAATGAAAAACTGTTTTTT
j_gene: TRBJ1-2; abundance: NA; v_gene: TRBV12-3/TRBV12-4; d_gene: NA; CDR3aa: CASSPRTLENYGYTF; CDR3nt: TGTGCCAGCAGTCCCCGGACACTCGAGAACTATGGCTACACCTTC
j_gene: TRBJ1-5; abundance: few; v_gene: TRBV20-1; d_gene: NA; CDR3aa: CSAEGRGVLSNQPQHF; CDR3nt: TGCAGTGCCGAGGGGAGGGGGGTGCTTAGCAATCAGCCCCAGCATTTT
j_gene: TRBJ2-3; abundance: once; v_gene: TRBV4-1; d_gene: TRBD2; CDR3aa: CASSQAVTSGSGDTQYF; CDR3nt: TGCGCCAGCAGCCAAGCTGTAACTAGCGGGAGTGGGGATACGCAGTATTTT
j_gene: TRBJ1-2; abundance: NA; v_gene: TRBV20-1; d_gene: NA; CDR3aa: CSARGLLTGSYGYTF; CDR3nt: TGCAGTGCTAGAGGACTCCTGACAGGCTCCTATGGCTACACCTTC
j_gene: TRBJ1-2; abundance: NA; v_gene: TRBV10-3; d_gene: NA; CDR3aa: CAISERGTDGYTF; CDR3nt: TGTGCCATCAGTGAACGGGGGACGGATGGCTACACCTTC
j_gene: TRBJ2-2; abundance: NA; v_gene: TRBV7-3; d_gene: TRBD2; CDR3aa: CASSFNSGSLGGELFF; CDR3nt: TGTGCCAGCAGCTTCAATAGCGGGAGTCTAGGCGGGGAGCTGTTTTTT
j_gene: TRBJ2-1; abundance: NA; v_gene: TRBV10-3; d_gene: TRBD1; CDR3aa: CAISTDRVNEQFF; CDR3nt: TGTGCCATCAGTACTGACAGGGTCAATGAGCAGTTCTTC
j_gene: TRBJ2-7; abundance: NA; v_gene: TRBV4-1; d_gene: NA; CDR3aa: CASSPWDGADEQYF; CDR3nt: TGCGCCAGCAGCCCCTGGGACGGGGCGGACGAGCAGTACTTC
j_gene: TRBJ2-5; abundance: many; v_gene: TRBV2; d_gene: NA; CDR3aa: CASSEARETQYF; CDR3nt: TGTGCCAGCAGTGAAGCGCGTGAGACCCAGTACTTC
j_gene: TRBJ2-7; abundance: NA; v_gene: TRBV28; d_gene: NA; CDR3aa: CASSLGAAGRVYEQYF; CDR3nt: TGTGCCAGCAGTTTGGGGGCAGCGGGACGCGTCTACGAGCAGTACTTC
j_gene: TRBJ2-3; abundance: NA; v_gene: TRBV12-3/TRBV12-4; d_gene: NA; CDR3aa: CASSPQGIAQYF; CDR3nt: TGTGCCAGCAGTCCCCAGGGGATTGCGCAGTATTTT
j_gene: TRBJ1-5; abundance: NA; v_gene: TRBV2; d_gene: NA; CDR3aa: CASAVEGQPQHF; CDR3nt: TGTGCCAGCGCCGTGGAGGGGCAGCCCCAGCATTTT
j_gene: TRBJ2-3; abundance: NA; v_gene: TRBV12-3/TRBV12-4; d_gene: NA; CDR3aa: CASRLRADMEYF; CDR3nt: TGTGCCAGCAGATTGAGAGCAGATATGGAATATTTT
j_gene: TRBJ1-2; abundance: NA; v_gene: TRBV29-1; d_gene: TRBD1; CDR3aa: CSVEQGAQGYGYTF; CDR3nt: TGCAGCGTTGAACAGGGGGCGCAGGGGTATGGCTACACCTTC
j_gene: TRBJ2-1; abundance: NA; v_gene: TRBV2; d_gene: NA; CDR3aa: CASSEGVVSYNEQFF; CDR3nt: TGTGCCAGCAGCGAGGGGGTAGTATCCTACAATGAGCAGTTCTTC
j_gene: TRBJ1-2; abundance: many; v_gene: TRBV7-2; d_gene: TRBD1; CDR3aa: CASIRETGPFYGYTF; CDR3nt: TGTGCCAGCATTAGAGAGACAGGGCCCTTCTATGGCTACACCTTC
j_gene: TRBJ1-1; abundance: once; v_gene: TRBV19; d_gene: TRBD1; CDR3aa: CASIRGQGGAEAFF; CDR3nt: TGTGCCAGTATCAGGGGACAGGGAGGGGCTGAAGCTTTCTTT
j_gene: TRBJ1-4; abundance: many; v_gene: TRBV6-5; d_gene: NA; CDR3aa: CASSSPGRGNEKLFF; CDR3nt: TGTGCCAGCAGCAGTCCGGGACGGGGGAATGAAAAACTGTTTTTT
j_gene: TRBJ1-1; abundance: NA; v_gene: TRBV7-2; d_gene: TRBD1; CDR3aa: CASSPIQGRDTEAFF; CDR3nt: TGTGCCAGCAGCCCGATACAGGGGAGGGACACTGAAGCTTTCTTT
j_gene: TRBJ1-4; abundance: few; v_gene: TRBV5-5; d_gene: TRBD1; CDR3aa: CASSFDRGTELFF; CDR3nt: TGTGCCAGCAGCTTTGACAGGGGGACAGAACTGTTTTTT
j_gene: TRBJ2-7; abundance: NA; v_gene: TRBV3-1; d_gene: TRBD1; CDR3aa: CASSRTGGYDEQYF; CDR3nt: TGTGCCAGCAGCCGGACAGGGGGCTACGACGAGCAGTACTTC
j_gene: TRBJ2-5; abundance: NA; v_gene: TRBV25-1; d_gene: NA; CDR3aa: CASSVPGVETQYF; CDR3nt: TGTGCCAGTAGTGTCCCAGGGGTCGAGACCCAGTACTTC
j_gene: TRBJ2-3; abundance: NA; v_gene: TRBV20-1; d_gene: NA; CDR3aa: CSARQDTDTQYF; CDR3nt: TGCAGTGCCAGACAGGACACAGATACGCAGTATTTT
j_gene: TRBJ2-1; abundance: once; v_gene: TRBV21-1; d_gene: NA; CDR3aa: CASSQGRAGASYNEQFF; CDR3nt: TGTGCCAGCAGCCAGGGACGAGCGGGAGCGTCCTACAATGAGCAGTTCTTC
j_gene: TRBJ1-2; abundance: NA; v_gene: TRBV5-1; d_gene: TRBD1; CDR3aa: CASSYGQGSHYGYTF; CDR3nt: TGCGCCAGCAGCTACGGACAGGGAAGTCATTATGGCTACACCTTC
j_gene: TRBJ1-1; abundance: NA; v_gene: TRBV4-3; d_gene: NA; CDR3aa: CASSQEGHRRLEAFF; CDR3nt: TGCGCCAGCAGCCAAGAGGGCCACAGGCGTCTTGAAGCTTTCTTT
j_gene: TRBJ2-7; abundance: NA; v_gene: TRBV15; d_gene: TRBD2; CDR3aa: CATSTQRDPSEQYF; CDR3nt: TGTGCCACCAGCACACAGCGGGACCCAAGTGAGCAGTACTTC
j_gene: TRBJ2-5; abundance: few; v_gene: TRBV19; d_gene: TRBD2; CDR3aa: CASMSLAGAQETQYF; CDR3nt: TGTGCCAGTATGTCGCTAGCGGGAGCGCAAGAGACCCAGTACTTC
j_gene: TRBJ2-1; abundance: NA; v_gene: TRBV7-2; d_gene: TRBD2; CDR3aa: CASSLVASGSSDGAYNEQFF; CDR3nt: TGTGCCAGCAGCTTAGTAGCTAGCGGGAGTTCCGATGGGGCTTACAATGAGCAGTTCTTC
j_gene: TRBJ1-4; abundance: once; v_gene: TRBV7-9; d_gene: NA; CDR3aa: CASSPSIGAPNEKLFF; CDR3nt: TGTGCCAGCAGCCCAAGTATAGGGGCTCCTAATGAAAAACTGTTTTTT
j_gene: TRBJ2-4; abundance: many; v_gene: TRBV7-2; d_gene: NA; CDR3aa: CASSLTQAGTAQYF; CDR3nt: TGTGCCAGCAGCTTAACCCAAGCGGGCACAGCGCAGTACTTC
j_gene: TRBJ2-1; abundance: many; v_gene: TRBV9; d_gene: TRBD1; CDR3aa: CASSVQGANEQFF; CDR3nt: TGTGCCAGCAGCGTACAGGGGGCCAATGAGCAGTTCTTC
j_gene: TRBJ1-5; abundance: NA; v_gene: TRBV2; d_gene: TRBD1; CDR3aa: CASSNRGTQPQHF; CDR3nt: TGTGCCAGCAGTAACAGGGGGACTCAGCCCCAGCATTTT
j_gene: TRBJ2-3; abundance: NA; v_gene: TRBV12-3/TRBV12-4; d_gene: NA; CDR3aa: CASSRRQADTQYF; CDR3nt: TGTGCCAGCAGTAGAAGGCAGGCAGATACGCAGTATTTT
j_gene: TRBJ2-3; abundance: NA; v_gene: TRBV10-3; d_gene: NA; CDR3aa: CAISPGSAWQYF; CDR3nt: TGTGCCATCAGTCCTGGTTCGGCGTGGCAGTATTTT
j_gene: TRBJ1-2; abundance: many; v_gene: TRBV28; d_gene: NA; CDR3aa: CASFRHGGTYTF; CDR3nt: TGTGCCAGTTTTCGGCACGGCGGGACCTACACCTTC
j_gene: TRBJ2-1; abundance: NA; v_gene: TRBV7-3; d_gene: TRBD2; CDR3aa: CASSPTLAGAYNEQFF; CDR3nt: TGTGCCAGCAGCCCAACCCTAGCGGGTGCCTACAATGAGCAGTTCTTC
j_gene: TRBJ2-3; abundance: many; v_gene: TRBV3-1; d_gene: TRBD2; CDR3aa: CASSQNPGLRADTQYF; CDR3nt: TGTGCCAGCAGCCAAAACCCGGGACTAAGGGCAGATACGCAGTATTTT
j_gene: TRBJ2-3; abundance: many; v_gene: TRBV7-2; d_gene: TRBD1; CDR3aa: CASSADRGTDTQYF; CDR3nt: TGTGCCAGCAGCGCCGACAGGGGCACAGATACGCAGTATTTT
j_gene: TRBJ1-1; abundance: NA; v_gene: TRBV12-3/TRBV12-4; d_gene: NA; CDR3aa: CASNFGGGTEAFF; CDR3nt: TGTGCCAGCAATTTCGGGGGTGGGACTGAAGCTTTCTTT
j_gene: TRBJ1-2; abundance: NA; v_gene: TRBV7-2; d_gene: NA; CDR3aa: CASSLVLQGSDGYTF; CDR3nt: TGTGCCAGCAGCTTAGTTTTGCAGGGGAGCGATGGCTACACCTTC
j_gene: TRBJ1-1; abundance: many; v_gene: TRBV12-3/TRBV12-4; d_gene: NA; CDR3aa: CASREEELNTEAFF; CDR3nt: TGTGCCAGCAGAGAAGAGGAGTTGAACACTGAAGCTTTCTTT
j_gene: TRBJ2-3; abundance: many; v_gene: TRBV7-8; d_gene: NA; CDR3aa: CASSPLLDTQYF; CDR3nt: TGTGCCAGCAGCCCCCTCTTGGATACGCAGTATTTT
j_gene: TRBJ2-2; abundance: NA; v_gene: TRBV5-1; d_gene: NA; CDR3aa: CASSARSSTGELFF; CDR3nt: TGCGCCAGCAGCGCCCGGTCGAGCACCGGGGAGCTGTTTTTT
j_gene: TRBJ2-1; abundance: few; v_gene: TRBV4-3; d_gene: NA; CDR3aa: CASSRSPDSAYNEQFF; CDR3nt: TGCGCCAGCAGCCGTTCACCGGACAGTGCCTACAATGAGCAGTTCTTC
j_gene: TRBJ2-1; abundance: many; v_gene: TRBV28; d_gene: NA; CDR3aa: CASWRGFSSSGQFF; CDR3nt: TGTGCCAGCTGGAGGGGGTTCTCTTCGTCGGGGCAGTTCTTC
j_gene: TRBJ1-4; abundance: once; v_gene: TRBV12-3/TRBV12-4; d_gene: NA; CDR3aa: CASKVGLKNEKLFF; CDR3nt: TGTGCCAGCAAAGTGGGGCTGAAGAATGAAAAACTGTTTTTT
j_gene: TRBJ2-4; abundance: NA; v_gene: TRBV7-2; d_gene: NA; CDR3aa: CASSIRDSNIQYF; CDR3nt: TGTGCCAGCAGCATCCGGGACTCAAACATTCAGTACTTC
j_gene: TRBJ1-6; abundance: few; v_gene: TRBV12-3/TRBV12-4; d_gene: NA; CDR3aa: CASSPNSGSPLHF; CDR3nt: TGTGCCAGCAGCCCAAACAGTGGATCACCCCTCCACTTT
j_gene: TRBJ1-4; abundance: few; v_gene: TRBV3-1; d_gene: NA; CDR3aa: CASSLSGQFDNEKLFF; CDR3nt: TGTGCCAGCAGCCTCTCCGGACAGTTTGATAATGAAAAACTGTTTTTT
j_gene: TRBJ1-2; abundance: NA; v_gene: TRBV7-2; d_gene: NA; CDR3aa: CASSLEAGSPSNYGYTF; CDR3nt: TGTGCCAGCAGCTTAGAGGCAGGGTCCCCATCAAACTATGGCTACACCTTC
j_gene: TRBJ2-7; abundance: NA; v_gene: TRBV4-3; d_gene: NA; CDR3aa: CASSQGLYYEQYF; CDR3nt: TGCGCCAGCAGCCAAGGCCTCTACTACGAGCAGTACTTC
j_gene: TRBJ1-1; abundance: NA; v_gene: TRBV29-1; d_gene: TRBD1; CDR3aa: CSGVRDRGTEAFF; CDR3nt: TGCAGCGGGGTGCGGGACAGGGGCACTGAAGCTTTCTTT
j_gene: TRBJ2-7; abundance: many; v_gene: TRBV27; d_gene: NA; CDR3aa: CASSLRDIPPYEQYF; CDR3nt: TGTGCCAGCAGTTTAAGGGATATACCGCCCTACGAGCAGTACTTC
j_gene: TRBJ2-1; abundance: NA; v_gene: TRBV24-1; d_gene: NA; CDR3aa: CATRGGNSYNEQFF; CDR3nt: TGTGCCACCAGGGGTGGGAACTCCTACAATGAGCAGTTCTTC
j_gene: TRBJ1-6; abundance: NA; v_gene: TRBV3-1; d_gene: TRBD1; CDR3aa: CASSPGTGKNSPLHF; CDR3nt: TGTGCCAGCAGCCCTGGGACAGGGAAAAATTCACCCCTCCACTTT
j_gene: TRBJ2-1; abundance: few; v_gene: TRBV4-1; d_gene: NA; CDR3aa: CASSRWGNEQFF; CDR3nt: TGCGCCAGCAGTAGGTGGGGGAATGAGCAGTTCTTC